This TCR beta chain was obtained from a study of PD-L1 blockade in urothelial cancer. The germline CDR1 and CDR2 sequences are MRHNA and SNTAGT. The CDR3 spans 13 residues. V was trimmed by 4 bases and J by 2 bases, leaving 9 bases between them. Regarding time point: peripheral blood 6 weeks after treatment start. The patients' disease, urothelial carcinoma, was locally advanced or metastatic. The templates were synthetic TCR analogs, and they were spiked into each PCR. TCRdb's table, derived via immunoSEQ multiplex PCR, lists solely in-frame clones and lacks some. The table shows more than 90,000 clones, with 75% to 95% occurring only once.

J is TRBJ2-7 and V is TRBV6-4, with D perhaps matching TRBD2 (5 bases). The sample in question was PBMCs, obtained around atezolizumab (anti-PD-L1) treatment. This receptor was taken from a man aged 55 to 70 with urothelial cancer. DNA for the CDR3: TGTGCCAGCAGTGTCACCGGGGCCTACGAGCAGTACTTC. Encoded protein: CASSVTGAYEQYF.